Shown below are 28 T cell receptor beta chains from a single sample sequenced in a study of T-cell reconstitution after alpha-beta-depleted transplantation in children. The authors prepared the TCRbeta library with unique molecular identifiers. MiXCR, run by TCRdb on the PCR reads, gives a single entry per CDR3 protein. The sample records approximately 400,000 distinct CDR3 sequences, roughly a tenth being singletons. The sequencing used PBMCs from the stem cell graft donor, collected from the stem cell graft. Every receptor here comes from a human donor who donated a stem cell graft to a child with acute myeloid leukemia.

There are a few counts of this clonotype. The chain has TRBV29-1 and TRBJ2-2, with D maybe TRBD2 (9 bases). CDR3 size: 16 residues. V was cut by 6 bases and J by 4 bases, with 21 bases left in between. Germline CDR1 and CDR2: SQVTM and ANQGSEA. The CDR3 DNA reads as TGCAGCGTCGCCAGGGGGCTAGCGGGAATCACCGGGGAGCTGTTTTTT. Translated, it gives CSVARGLAGITGELFF.

This clonotype was detected many times. For the CDR3, the DNA is TGTGCCAGCAGTTTAGCGGTCTCCTACGAGCAGTACTTC. This encodes CASSLAVSYEQYF. This chain links TRBV12-3 or TRBV12-4 with TRBJ2-7, with no clear D. The germline V and J ends were trimmed by 0 bases and 0 bases, with 3 bases remaining between them. The CDR3 contains 13 residues.

This clonotype was picked up a small number of times. The chain carries TRBV3-1 and TRBJ2-1; D is undetermined. The germline V gene encodes CDR1 LGHDT and CDR2 YNNKEL (reference sequence). The V end lost 0 bases, the J end lost 7 bases, and 10 bases lay between the germline ends. The CDR3 has 14 amino acids. The CDR3 sequence is CASSQDGIQNEQFF. As DNA, the CDR3 is TGTGCCAGCAGCCAAGATGGTATTCAAAATGAGCAGTTCTTC.

J is TRBJ2-1 and V is TRBV6-5; no clear D gene. V was cut by 4 bases and J by 9 bases, with 13 bases left in between. The CDR3 is 13 residues long. CDR1 and CDR2 from the germline V gene are MNHEY and SVGAGI. The CDR3 reads CASSSGLAFEQFF. In nucleotides, the CDR3 is TGTGCCAGCAGTTCGGGCCTTGCGTTTGAGCAGTTCTTC.

There are a few counts of this clonotype. V usage is TRBV30 and J usage is TRBJ1-5, with 8 bases matching TRBD1. The CDR3 runs 15 residues. The germline V gene encodes CDR1 GTSNPN and CDR2 SVGIG (reference sequence). The V segment lost 8 bases and the J segment 2 bases; nucleotides outside the gene matches: 11. The chain's CDR3 is CALRTGKMGNQPQHF. CDR3 bases: TGTGCCCTACGGACAGGGAAGATGGGCAATCAGCCCCAGCATTTT.

This clonotype was counted only a few times. The genes are TRBV6-1 and TRBJ1-4; D remains ambiguous. The V end was cut by 2 bases, the J end by 10 bases, with 11 bases between. The CDR3 sequence is 13 residues long. Germline V lookup: CDR1 MNHNS, CDR2 SASEGT. CDR3 amino acids: CASSEPADPKLFF. CDR3 bases: TGTGCCAGCAGTGAACCCGCAGACCCAAAACTGTTTTTT.

This clonotype turned up a few times. The chain links TRBV12-3 or TRBV12-4 to TRBJ1-2; the D gene is possibly TRBD1 (5 bases). The CDR3 is made up of 12 amino acids. The V end lost 5 bases, the J end lost 7 bases, and 11 bases lay between the germline ends. DNA for the CDR3: TGTGCCAGCAGTCCGACAGCACCTGGCTACACCTTC. Translating it yields CASSPTAPGYTF.

This clonotype was detected a few times. V is TRBV12-3 or TRBV12-4 and J is TRBJ1-5; 7 bases line up with TRBD1. Trimming cost V 5 bases and J 4 bases; bases outside gene matches: 5. The CDR3 consists of 14 residues. The CDR3 DNA reads as TGTGCCAGCAGTGAGGGACAGTGGAATCAGCCCCAGCATTTT. Translation: CASSEGQWNQPQHF.

This clonotype was seen more than once but under ten times. The chain has TRBV27 and TRBJ2-7, with 10 bases fitting TRBD1. V was pared by 1 base and J by 0 bases, with 6 bases of the junction left unmatched. This CDR3 region has 17 residues. From germline, CDR1 is MNHEY and CDR2 SMNVEV (reference sequence). The CDR3 loop reads CASSLWAGQGNSYEQYF. The CDR3, as DNA: TGTGCCAGCAGTTTATGGGCGGGACAGGGGAACTCCTACGAGCAGTACTTC.

V usage is TRBV7-2 and J usage is TRBJ2-5; 8 bases line up with TRBD2. The CDR3 runs to 17 residues. With 1 base clipped from V and 4 bases from J, the junction kept 11 bases outside the gene matches. Looked up from germline, CDR1 is SGHTA and CDR2 is FQGNSA. The CDR3 loop reads CASSLVPSGPKRETQYF. The CDR3 nucleotides are TGTGCCAGCAGCTTAGTCCCTAGCGGGCCCAAGAGAGAGACCCAGTACTTC.

This clonotype was seen ten or more times. The rearrangement joins TRBV20-1 to TRBJ1-1, with 8 bases fitting TRBD1. V lost 0 bases, J lost 0 bases, and 9 bases stayed unmatched. The CDR3 has 17 amino acids. Germline CDR1 and CDR2: DFQATT and SNEGSKA (reference sequence). The CDR3 DNA sequence: TGCAGTGCTAGAGATGAGGCGCAGGGGGCCGTGAACACTGAAGCTTTCTTT. Translating it yields CSARDEAQGAVNTEAFF.

This clonotype turned up a few times. The chain carries TRBV20-1 and TRBJ2-7; 10 nucleotides align to TRBD1. Germline V CDR1 and CDR2: DFQATT, SNEGSKA (reference sequence). The CDR3 consists of 15 residues. Trimming cost V 6 bases and J 4 bases; bases outside gene matches: 12. For the CDR3, the DNA is TGCAGTGCCAAGAGGCGGGACAGGGGTAGTTACGAGCAGTACTTC. Amino acid sequence: CSAKRRDRGSYEQYF.

The chain joins TRBV15 to TRBJ2-3; 9 positions agree with TRBD2. Trimming removed 1 base from V and 5 bases from J; junction bases left unmatched: 4. The CDR3 is made up of 15 amino acids. Germline lookup yields CDR1 LNHNV and CDR2 YYDKDF (reference sequence). CDR3 residues: CATSRGSGGVDTQYF. The CDR3 DNA is TGTGCCACCAGCAGAGGTAGCGGGGGTGTAGATACGCAGTATTTT. Supplemented by reference TRBV15 and TRBJ2-3, the full variable domain reads DAMVIQNPRYQVTQFGKPVTLSCSQTLNHNVMYWYQQKSSQAPKLLFHYYDKDFNNEADTPDNFQSRRPNTSFCFLDIRSPGLGDTAMYLCATSRGSGGVDTQYFGPGTRLTVL.

This sequence joins TRBV20-1 and TRBJ2-5, with 11 bases fitting TRBD2. Germline V gives CDR1 DFQATT, CDR2 SNEGSKA (reference sequence). V lost 6 bases to trimming and J lost 5 bases; unmatched junction nucleotides: 14. The CDR3 is 16 amino acids. For the CDR3, the DNA is TGCAGTGCGGGCGGGACTAGCGGACCAAAAGGGGAGACCCAGTACTTC. Its protein is CSAGGTSGPKGETQYF.

V gene TRBV7-2 combines with J gene TRBJ2-3; 12 nucleotides agree with TRBD2. The CDR3 extends over 17 amino acids. Germline V gene lookup returns CDR1 SGHTA and CDR2 FQGNSA. V lost 3 bases, J lost 5 bases, and 9 bases stayed unmatched. This chain's CDR3 is CASSLGPSGRAEDTQYF. The CDR3 DNA sequence: TGTGCCAGCAGCTTGGGGCCTAGCGGGAGGGCCGAAGATACGCAGTATTTT.

There are many counts of this clonotype. V usage is TRBV9 and J usage is TRBJ2-3, with TRBD1 identical over 11 bases. The CDR3 runs to 16 residues. The germline V gene encodes CDR1 SGDLS and CDR2 YYNGEE. Trimming took 3 bases from V and 7 from J; bases not matched to a gene: 10. The CDR3 sequence is CASSESGTGGMNTQYF. CDR3 DNA sequence: TGTGCCAGCAGCGAATCCGGGACAGGGGGAATGAATACGCAGTATTTT.

This clonotype occurred a few times. The chain has TRBV6-1 and TRBJ2-5; 12 bases are a match to TRBD1. Germline loops: CDR1 MNHNS, CDR2 SASEGT. V trimming: 6 bases; J trimming: 5 bases; junction bases outside the gene matches: 10. This CDR3 region has 16 residues. Here the CDR3 DNA reads TGTGCCAGCAGGGGAGTGGGGACAGGGGGCGCGGAGACCCAGTACTTC. Translation: CASRGVGTGGAETQYF.

This chain links TRBV30 with TRBJ2-1; D gene unclear. The CDR3 is 14 amino acids. The ends were cut back, 1 base at V and 4 bases at J, with 11 bases in the middle. CDR1 and CDR2 (germline): GTSNPN, SVGIG (reference sequence). The CDR3 is CAWSEAQLYNEQFF. CDR3 DNA: TGTGCCTGGAGTGAGGCCCAGTTATACAATGAGCAGTTCTTC.

This chain connects TRBV7-3 to TRBJ2-7; 8 bases fit TRBD1. V shed 5 bases and J 3 bases; nucleotides not matched to a gene: 9. Looked up from germline, CDR1 is SGHTA and CDR2 is FQGTGA. This CDR3 is 15 amino acids long. Here the CDR3 reads CASSQSSDRGYEQYF. CDR3 nucleotides: TGTGCCAGCAGCCAAAGTTCAGACAGGGGCTACGAGCAGTACTTC.

This clonotype was detected only a few times. The J gene is TRBJ2-5, the V gene TRBV7-9; D might be TRBD1 or TRBD2, each matching 5 bases. Germline loops: CDR1 SEHNR, CDR2 FQNEAQ (reference sequence). Trimming took off 1 base at V and 5 bases at J, with 14 bases between the two ends. The CDR3 sequence is 15 residues long. CDR3 sequence: CASSLVRDLGETQYF. CDR3 nucleotide sequence: TGTGCCAGCAGCTTAGTCCGGGACCTAGGGGAGACCCAGTACTTC.

This clonotype occurred a few times. The V gene is TRBV20-1, the J gene TRBJ2-2, with D perhaps TRBD1 (8 bases). The germline V and J ends were trimmed by 6 bases and 3 bases, with 20 bases remaining between them. The CDR3 length is 16 residues. Per the germline V gene, CDR1 is DFQATT and CDR2 is SNEGSKA (reference sequence). DNA of the CDR3: TGCAGTGCCCCAAGGGGGGGGACAGGCTACACCGGGGAGCTGTTTTTT. Translation gives CSAPRGGTGYTGELFF.

The chain joins TRBV12-3 or TRBV12-4 to TRBJ2-3; D is ambiguous. V lost 5 bases to trimming and J lost 8 bases, with 17 bases between them. The CDR3 totals 14 residues. The CDR3 DNA reads TGTGCCAGCAGTCCCTCCCCAGTCTGGGGTACGCAGTATTTT. Its translation: CASSPSPVWGTQYF.

This clonotype was detected ten times or more. The V gene is TRBV5-4, the J gene TRBJ2-3; possibly TRBD2 for D (5 bases). This CDR3 comprises 13 residues. The germline CDR1 and CDR2 sequences are SGHNT and YYREEE (reference sequence). The V end lost 4 bases, the J end lost 3 bases, and 9 bases lay between the germline ends. The CDR3 protein is CASSPTGTDTQYF. The DNA for the CDR3 is TGTGCCAGCAGCCCGACGGGGACAGATACGCAGTATTTT.

This clonotype was recorded at least ten times. The J gene is TRBJ2-5, the V gene TRBV7-2; 11 nucleotides line up with TRBD2. The germline gives CDR1 SGHTA, CDR2 FQGNSA. The J segment lost 5 bases and the V segment lost 4 bases, leaving 12 bases of the junction unmatched. This CDR3 is 17 amino acids long. CDR3 bases: TGTGCCAGCAGCTCGGTACTAGCGGGAGTGGGTGGCGAGACCCAGTACTTC. This translates into CASSSVLAGVGGETQYF.

Comment on this clonotype: One end of the junction varies from germline; a read error may be responsible. The gene calls are TRBV7-7 and TRBJ2-5; D gene uncertain. This CDR3 spans 15 amino acids. Germline CDR1 is SSHAT and CDR2 is FNYEAQ (reference sequence). The CDR3 here is CASSLQNSYGETQYF. The CDR3 nucleotides read TGTGCTAGCAGCTTACAAAACAGCTATGGAGAGACCCAGTACTTC.

This clonotype occurred a few times. CDR3 DNA sequence: TGTGCCAGCAGCTTGACGGACTTTAACACCGGGGAGCTGTTTTTT. This codes for CASSLTDFNTGELFF. This chain joins TRBV5-6 and TRBJ2-2; D possibly corresponds to TRBD2 (5 bases). This CDR3 is 15 amino acids long. Per the germline V gene, CDR1 is SGHDT and CDR2 is YYEEEE. V was pared by 1 base and J by 2 bases, with 9 bases between.

This sequence joins TRBV24-1 and TRBJ1-5; D not resolved. Trimming stripped 10 bases from V and 6 bases from J, with 15 bases between. The CDR3 has 13 amino acids. Germline loops: CDR1 KGHDR, CDR2 SFDVKD. The CDR3 DNA sequence: TGTGCCACTCAGTGGAGGGCTGGTCAGCCCCAGCATTTT. It specifies CATQWRAGQPQHF.

This clonotype has a count of ten or more. J is TRBJ1-6 and V is TRBV2; weak D call: TRBD1 (6 bases). Germline values: CDR1 SNHLY, CDR2 FYNNEI. V lost 6 bases, J lost 15 bases, and 18 bases lay in between. The CDR3 runs 13 residues. The CDR3 DNA is TGTGCCAGCAGGGGGGGGCCATCCAGCTACCTCCACTTT. Translation: CASRGGPSSYLHF.